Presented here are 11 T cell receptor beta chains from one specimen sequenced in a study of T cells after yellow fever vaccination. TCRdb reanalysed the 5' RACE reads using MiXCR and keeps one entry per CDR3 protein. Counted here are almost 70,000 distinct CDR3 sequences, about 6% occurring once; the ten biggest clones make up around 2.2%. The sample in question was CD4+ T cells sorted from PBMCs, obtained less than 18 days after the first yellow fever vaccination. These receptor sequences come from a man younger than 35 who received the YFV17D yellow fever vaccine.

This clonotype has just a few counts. The CDR3 DNA reads as TGTGCCAGCAGTGTAGGACACTCTGGGGCCAACGTCCTGACTTTC. It specifies CASSVGHSGANVLTF. This chain uses TRBV25-1 with TRBJ2-6; perhaps TRBD1 as D (5 bases). Germline loops: CDR1 MGHDK, CDR2 SYGVNS. This CDR3 is 15 amino acids long. The germline V and J ends were trimmed by 4 bases and 0 bases, with 7 bases remaining between them.

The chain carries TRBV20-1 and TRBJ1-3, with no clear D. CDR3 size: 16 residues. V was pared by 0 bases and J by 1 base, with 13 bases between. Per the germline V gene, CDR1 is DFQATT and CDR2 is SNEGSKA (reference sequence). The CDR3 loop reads CSARDPDRFSGNTIYF. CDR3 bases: TGCAGTGCTAGAGATCCGGATCGGTTTTCTGGAAACACCATATATTTT.

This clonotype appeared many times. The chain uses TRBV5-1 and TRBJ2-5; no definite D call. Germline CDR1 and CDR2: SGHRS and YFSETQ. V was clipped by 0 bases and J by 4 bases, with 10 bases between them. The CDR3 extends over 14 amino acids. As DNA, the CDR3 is TGCGCCAGCAGCTTGGGCAGCCGCCGAGAGACCCAGTACTTC. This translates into CASSLGSRRETQYF.

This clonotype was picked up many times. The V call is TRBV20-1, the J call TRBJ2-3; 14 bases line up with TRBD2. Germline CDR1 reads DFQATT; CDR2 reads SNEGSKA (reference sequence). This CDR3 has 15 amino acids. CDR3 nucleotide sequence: TGCAGCATGAGACTAGCGGGGGGGGGCACAGATACGCAGTATTTT. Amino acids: CSMRLAGGGTDTQYF.

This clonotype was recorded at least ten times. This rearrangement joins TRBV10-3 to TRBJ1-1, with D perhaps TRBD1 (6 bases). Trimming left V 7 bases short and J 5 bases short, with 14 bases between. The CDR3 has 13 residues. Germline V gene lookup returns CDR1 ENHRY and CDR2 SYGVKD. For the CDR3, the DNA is TGTGCCATCAACCATGGTAGGGGGACTGAAGCTTTCTTT. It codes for CAINHGRGTEAFF.

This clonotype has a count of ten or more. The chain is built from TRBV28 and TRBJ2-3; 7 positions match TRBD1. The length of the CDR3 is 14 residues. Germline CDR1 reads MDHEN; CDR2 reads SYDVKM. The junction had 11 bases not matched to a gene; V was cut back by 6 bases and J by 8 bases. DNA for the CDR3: TGTGCCAGCAGCATAGGACAGGCCCCTGGTACGCAGTATTTT. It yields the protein CASSIGQAPGTQYF.

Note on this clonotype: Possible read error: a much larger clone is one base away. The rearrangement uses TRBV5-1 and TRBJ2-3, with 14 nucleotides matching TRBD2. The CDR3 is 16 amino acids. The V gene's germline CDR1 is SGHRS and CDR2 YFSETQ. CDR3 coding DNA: TGCGCCAGCAGCGTACCGGGACTAGCGGGGGCAGATATGCAGTATTTT. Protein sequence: CASSVPGLAGADMQYF.

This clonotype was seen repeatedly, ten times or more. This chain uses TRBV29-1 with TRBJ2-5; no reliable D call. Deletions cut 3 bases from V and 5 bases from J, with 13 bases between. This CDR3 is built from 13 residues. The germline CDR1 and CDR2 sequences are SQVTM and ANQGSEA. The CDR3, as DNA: TGCAGCGTTGATTTTCCAGCAGGCGAGACCCAGTACTTC. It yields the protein CSVDFPAGETQYF.

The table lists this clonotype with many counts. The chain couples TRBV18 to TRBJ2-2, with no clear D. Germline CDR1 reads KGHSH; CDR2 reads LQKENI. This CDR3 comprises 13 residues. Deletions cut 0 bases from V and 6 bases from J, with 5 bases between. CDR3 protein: CASSPPTAGELFF. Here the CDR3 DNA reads TGTGCCAGCTCACCACCGACGGCCGGGGAGCTGTTTTTT.

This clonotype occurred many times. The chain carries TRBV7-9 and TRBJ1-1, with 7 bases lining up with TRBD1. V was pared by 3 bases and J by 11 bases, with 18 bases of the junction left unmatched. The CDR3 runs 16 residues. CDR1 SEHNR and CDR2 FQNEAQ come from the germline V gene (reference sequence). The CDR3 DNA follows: TGTGCCAGCAGCTTTCTATTTCCCACAGGGGTCTTGCTTGCTTTCTTT. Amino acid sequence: CASSFLFPTGVLLAFF.

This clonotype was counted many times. This chain's CDR3 is CASSLRDSSGNTIYF. The CDR3 DNA sequence: TGTGCCAGCAGCTTAAGGGACAGCTCTGGAAACACCATATATTTT. The chain links TRBV7-6 to TRBJ1-3, with TRBD1 identical over 7 bases. The germline CDR1 and CDR2 sequences are SGHVS and FNYEAQ. This CDR3 spans 15 amino acids. Trimming took 2 bases from V and 0 from J; bases not matched to a gene: 1.